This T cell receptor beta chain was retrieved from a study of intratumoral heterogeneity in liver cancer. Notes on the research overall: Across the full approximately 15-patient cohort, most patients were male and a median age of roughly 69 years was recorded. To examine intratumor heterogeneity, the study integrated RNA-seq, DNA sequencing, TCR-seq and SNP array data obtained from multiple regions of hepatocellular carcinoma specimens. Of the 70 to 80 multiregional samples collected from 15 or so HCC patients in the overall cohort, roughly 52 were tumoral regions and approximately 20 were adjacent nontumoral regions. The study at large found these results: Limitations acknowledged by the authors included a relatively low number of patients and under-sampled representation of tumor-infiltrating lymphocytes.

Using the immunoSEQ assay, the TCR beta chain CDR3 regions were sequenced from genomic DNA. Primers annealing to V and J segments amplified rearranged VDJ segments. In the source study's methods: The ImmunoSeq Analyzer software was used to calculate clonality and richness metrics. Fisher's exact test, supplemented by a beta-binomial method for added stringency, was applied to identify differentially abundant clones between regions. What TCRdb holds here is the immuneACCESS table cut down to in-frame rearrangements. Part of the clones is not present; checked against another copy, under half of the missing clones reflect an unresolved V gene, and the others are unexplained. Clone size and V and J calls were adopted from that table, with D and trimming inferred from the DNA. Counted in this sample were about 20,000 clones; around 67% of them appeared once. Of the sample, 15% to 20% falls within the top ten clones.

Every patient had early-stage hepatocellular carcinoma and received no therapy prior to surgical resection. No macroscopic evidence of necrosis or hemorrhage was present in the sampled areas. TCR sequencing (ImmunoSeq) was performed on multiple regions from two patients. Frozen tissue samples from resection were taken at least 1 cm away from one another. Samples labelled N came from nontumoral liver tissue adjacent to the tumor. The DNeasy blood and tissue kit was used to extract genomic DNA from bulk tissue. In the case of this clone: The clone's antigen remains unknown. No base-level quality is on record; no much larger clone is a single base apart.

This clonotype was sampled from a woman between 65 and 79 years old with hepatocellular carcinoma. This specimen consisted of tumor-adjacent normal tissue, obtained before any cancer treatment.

The CDR3 loop reads CAISRWISGSYEQYF. The sequenced DNA: TGTGCCATCAGTCGATGGATTTCCGGGTCCTACGAGCAGTACTTC. This sequence uses TRBV10-3 and TRBJ2-7, with the D gene not clear enough to name. The CDR3 has 15 amino acids, counting the end cysteine and phenylalanine. The CDR3 DNA has 45 bases and is translated from base 1. V lost 5 bases and J lost 1 base; the stretch between them is 15 bases long. From the germline V gene, CDR1 is ENHRY and CDR2 is SYGVKD.